This is a list of T cell receptor beta chains from one sample in a study of identifying expanded T cells in peripheral blood. Clones were read by immunoSEQ multiplex PCR, and TCRdb kept only the in-frame ones, dropping some. Among roughly 78,000 clones listed, almost 90% were seen once. The sample consisted of blood. The receptors here all came from a person between 18 and 69 years old in good health. Each CDR3 is given with its conserved first and last residue.

V gene	J gene	CDR3 protein
TRBV6-5	TRBJ1-2	CASSYGQGANYGYTF
TRBV19	TRBJ1-6	CASKEDSDNSPLHF
TRBV7-8	TRBJ2-5	CASTPVGRDLQETQYF
TRBV29-1	TRBJ1-2	CSVGQGPDYGYTF
TRBV5-8	TRBJ2-3	CASSLGVGNTDTQYF
TRBV5-6	TRBJ1-1	CASSQQDLTEAFF
TRBV7-2	TRBJ2-7	CASSLEWEGRYEQYF
TRBV7-2	TRBJ2-1	CASSLAGRSLNNEQFF
TRBV7-6	TRBJ2-1	CASGLFDNEQFF
TRBV7-2	TRBJ1-4	CATGTGGNEKLFF
TRBV19	TRBJ2-5	CASSIERGKTQYF
TRBV28	TRBJ1-5	CASSLADRNQPQHF
TRBV7-2	TRBJ2-3	CASSLVGATDTQYF
TRBV5-4	TRBJ2-7	CASSSSYEQYF
TRBV4-2	TRBJ1-5	CASSQDWGGSNQPQHF
TRBV5-5	TRBJ2-7	CASSLEFSYEQYF
TRBV10-2	TRBJ1-2	CASSRAQGTYGYTF
TRBV5-1	TRBJ2-3	CASSFRTGREFRTDTQYF
TRBV18	TRBJ1-4	CASSPPYLRQVSTNEKLFF
TRBV18	TRBJ2-1	CASSGPEQFF
TRBV29-1	TRBJ2-1	CSAGGGSASYNEQFF
TRBV29-1	TRBJ1-2	CSVEIGQGLKNGYTF
TRBV27	TRBJ2-2	CASRSPGGPGELFF
TRBV7-9	TRBJ2-1	CASSLSGSTYNEQFF
TRBV4-3	TRBJ2-7	CASSQESGDAYEQYF
TRBV28	TRBJ2-4	CASSFGDGLAKNIQYF
TRBV7-9	TRBJ1-1	CASSLGLSINTEAFF
TRBV19	TRBJ2-1	CASSIGAEVSYNEQFF
TRBV4-3	TRBJ2-1	CASSQVDIAGIGNEQFF
TRBV2	TRBJ1-2	CASRVDVGGNYGYTF
TRBV30	TRBJ1-6	CAWNERDRVLQSPLHF
TRBV12-5	TRBJ1-5	CASGGGEFQPQHF
TRBV15	TRBJ2-1	CATSREGGLRGEQFF
TRBV5-1	TRBJ2-1	CASSSPGLAATGSYNEQFF
TRBV10-2	TRBJ1-5	CASKRRDDNQPQHF
TRBV5-4	TRBJ2-7	CASSLGRTYEQYF
TRBV14	TRBJ2-5	CASSQEKRGRNHKTQYF
TRBV7-2	TRBJ2-2	CASSLGGRPNTGELFF
TRBV7-5	TRBJ2-2	CARSPDSGRAGELFF
TRBV4-1	TRBJ2-7	CASSQGYEGGEQYF
TRBV2	TRBJ1-5	CASSETDRIFQPQHF
TRBV7-3	TRBJ2-3	CASSLRPQESTDTQYF
TRBV28	TRBJ2-7	CASIRSGQVYEQYF
TRBV5-6	TRBJ1-1	CASSLGDRGRTEAFF
TRBV12-5	TRBJ1-1	CASGLSRNTEAFF
TRBV2	TRBJ2-7	CASSDWGYEQYF
TRBV7-8	TRBJ2-2	CASSFGGTSGNTGELFF
TRBV7-6	TRBJ2-5	CASSLQGWETQYF
TRBV7-6	TRBJ1-1	CASSFLERTEAFF
TRBV6-6	TRBJ2-2	CASSATRFTGELFF